The 30 T cell receptor beta chains in this list originate from one sample, sequenced in a study of neoadjuvant anti-PD-1 for oral cavity cancer. Sequencing was performed with immunoSEQ multiplex PCR; in TCRdb, only in-frame clones are kept and a portion is missing. The sample carries 75,000 or so clones, around 80% recorded once. The starting material was PBMCs, obtained before nivolumab (anti-PD-1) treatment. The receptor set was obtained from a person between 40 and 85 years old with oral cavity squamous cell carcinoma.

The rearrangement uses TRBV15 and TRBJ1-5; D gene ambiguous. Germline values: CDR1 LNHNV, CDR2 YYDKDF (reference sequence). Trimming took 0 bases from V and 5 from J, leaving 2 bases between them. This CDR3 has 12 amino acids. The DNA of the CDR3 is TGTGCCACCAGCAGAGACTATCAGCCCCAGCATTTT. Residues: CATSRDYQPQHF.

The V and J genes are TRBV5-1 and TRBJ1-4; D remains unclear. The germline V gene has CDR1 SGHRS and CDR2 YFSETQ. V was clipped by 4 bases and J by 8 bases, with 12 bases between them. The CDR3 is made up of 13 amino acids. The CDR3 region is CASSLTGYEKLFF. The CDR3 DNA reads as TGCGCCAGCAGCCTCACGGGTTACGAAAAACTGTTTTTT.

The CDR3 is CASTLTESSYEQYF. Here the CDR3 DNA reads TGTGCCAGCACTCTCACCGAGTCTTCCTACGAGCAGTACTTC. The chain combines TRBV6-6 with TRBJ2-7; D is uncertain. This CDR3 spans 14 amino acids. Per the germline V gene, CDR1 is MNHNY and CDR2 is SVGAGI (reference sequence). With 7 bases removed from V and 1 base from J, the gap between germline ends came to 14 bases.

V is TRBV13 and J is TRBJ2-5, with 9 positions matching TRBD1. The germline V gene encodes CDR1 PRHDT and CDR2 FYEKMQ (reference sequence). This CDR3 is 15 amino acids long. V gave up 4 bases and J gave up 5 bases; unmatched junction bases: 8. The CDR3 sequence is CASSSRDRVYETQYF. Written as DNA, the CDR3 is TGTGCCAGCAGCTCCCGGGACAGGGTTTACGAGACCCAGTACTTC.

The chain recombines TRBV30 with TRBJ2-7, with a weak D call TRBD1 (6 bases). The CDR3 spans 14 residues. Between the trimmed V and J ends, which lost 1 base and 6 bases, there was a span of 16 bases. CDR1 is GTSNPN and CDR2 is SVGIG in the germline V gene (reference sequence). The CDR3 region has the DNA TGTGCCTGGAGTGCCCTACAGGGAGAGTCCGAGCAGTACTTC. It encodes CAWSALQGESEQYF.

CDR3 region: CASSPQAEGRNQPQHF. The CDR3 nucleotides are TGCGCCAGCAGCCCCCAGGCAGAGGGTCGGAATCAGCCCCAGCATTTT. V and J are TRBV4-1 and TRBJ1-5; no definite D call. This CDR3 has 16 residues. Trimming removed 4 bases from V and 4 bases from J, with 17 bases in between. Germline CDR1 reads MGHRA; CDR2 reads YSYEKL.

The genes are TRBV7-3 and TRBJ2-1; 11 bases are shared with TRBD2. The ends lost 5 bases at V and 4 bases at J; junction bases unmatched: 7. The CDR3 is 16 residues long. The V gene's germline CDR1 is SGHTA and CDR2 FQGTGA. CDR3: CASSRTSGSGYNEQFF. For the CDR3, the DNA is TGTGCCAGCAGCCGAACTAGCGGGAGCGGGTACAATGAGCAGTTCTTC. Together with reference TRBV7-3 and TRBJ2-1, the CDR3 gives the full variable domain: GAGVSQTPSNKVTEKGKYVELRCDPISGHTALYWYRQSLGQGPEFLIYFQGTGAADDSGLPNDRFFAVRPEGSVSTLKIQRTERGDSAVYLCASSRTSGSGYNEQFFGPGTRLTVL.

The V and J genes are TRBV15 and TRBJ2-1; TRBD2 matches 7 bases. Germline CDR1 reads LNHNV; CDR2 reads YYDKDF (reference sequence). With V trimmed by 5 bases and J by 11 bases, 24 bases remained unmatched. The CDR3 runs 18 residues. The CDR3 here is CATSSTWGGGEAERQQFF. CDR3 nucleotides: TGTGCCACCAGCTCCACTTGGGGCGGGGGAGAGGCGGAGAGGCAGCAGTTCTTC.

This chain uses TRBV6-6 with TRBJ2-7, with 8 bases aligning to TRBD1. The J segment lost 1 base and the V segment lost 8 bases, leaving 7 bases of the junction unmatched. The CDR3 spans 14 residues. CDR1 is MNHNY, CDR2 SVGAGI, per germline (reference sequence). The CDR3 here is CASGRQGASYEQYF. DNA for the CDR3: TGTGCCAGCGGTCGGCAGGGGGCTTCCTACGAGCAGTACTTC.

The rearrangement links TRBV29-1 to TRBJ2-7; D gene unclear. CDR3 length: 12 amino acids. Germline V gene data show CDR1 as SQVTM and CDR2 as ANQGSEA. V lost 8 bases to trimming and J lost 7 bases, with 18 bases between them. The CDR3 nucleotides read TGCAGCTCCGGGCCACACCTGGGGGAGCAGTACTTC. It translates to CSSGPHLGEQYF.

The chain carries TRBV2 and TRBJ2-2, with D perhaps matching TRBD1 (5 bases). The V end lost 5 bases, the J end lost 5 bases, and 15 bases lay between the germline ends. From germline, CDR1 is SNHLY and CDR2 FYNNEI. This CDR3 comprises 15 residues. For the CDR3, the DNA is TGTGCCAGCAGTAAGGGCAGGGAAAGGACCGGGGAGCTGTTTTTT. It encodes CASSKGRERTGELFF.

Note on this clone: This may be a read error, as it is one base from a much larger clone. This specimen includes other DNA sequences encoding the same CDR3. This chain connects TRBV27 to TRBJ2-7; D ambiguous. The germline V and J ends were trimmed by 4 bases and 2 bases, with 3 bases remaining between them. The CDR3 covers 11 residues. Germline lookup yields CDR1 MNHEY and CDR2 SMNVEV (reference sequence). The CDR3 here is CASSSPYEQYF. The CDR3 nucleotides are TGTGCCAGCAGTTCCCCCTACGAGCAGTACTTC.

The V gene is TRBV27, the J gene TRBJ2-7; 9 nucleotides line up with TRBD1. CDR1 and CDR2 from the germline V gene are MNHEY and SMNVEV (reference sequence). V was pared by 7 bases and J by 4 bases, with 5 bases of the junction left unmatched. The CDR3 length is 13 residues. The CDR3 region has the DNA TGTGCCAGCATGGGGACAGGGTTATACGAGCAGTACTTC. Translation: CASMGTGLYEQYF.

Only one count was recorded for this clone. In DNA form, the CDR3 reads TGTGCCAGCAGCCCCGACTACGAGCAGTACTTC. Its protein is CASSPDYEQYF. The chain is built from TRBV7-8 and TRBJ2-7; D unresolved. Germline V gene sequence: CDR1 SGHVS, CDR2 FQNEAQ. The CDR3 is 11 residues long. The V end was cut by 5 bases, the J end by 3 bases, with 5 bases between.

V usage is TRBV2 and J usage is TRBJ1-5, with TRBD1 as a possible D gene (5 bases). Germline loops: CDR1 SNHLY, CDR2 FYNNEI. This CDR3 is 14 amino acids long. Deletions cut 6 bases from V and 2 bases from J, with 11 bases between. The CDR3 DNA is TGTGCCAGCAGGGGTACAGGAGGCAATCAGCCCCAGCATTTT. Residues: CASRGTGGNQPQHF. Together with reference TRBV2 and TRBJ1-5, the CDR3 gives the full variable domain: EPEVTQTPSHQVTQMGQEVILRCVPISNHLYFYWYRQILGQKVEFLVSFYNNEISEKSEIFDDQFSVERPDGSNFTLKIRSTKLEDSAMYFCASRGTGGNQPQHFGDGTRLSIL.

This chain uses TRBV28 with TRBJ1-5; D perhaps matches TRBD1 (6 bases). This CDR3 contains 16 residues. From germline, CDR1 is MDHEN and CDR2 SYDVKM. Trimming removed 8 bases at V and 1 base at J, with 18 bases between. The DNA for the CDR3 is TGTGCCAGCCGGAGGGTCAGGGGCTCGAGCAATCAGCCCCAGCATTTT. This codes for CASRRVRGSSNQPQHF.

DNA for the CDR3: TGTGCCATCAGTGAGCCGGGGGACAGGGCTGGCTACACCTTC. Amino acids: CAISEPGDRAGYTF. The chain uses TRBV10-3 and TRBJ1-2; 9 nucleotides match TRBD1. Germline values: CDR1 ENHRY, CDR2 SYGVKD. Losses at the gene ends were 2 bases for V and 7 bases for J; bases not matched to a gene: 5. The CDR3 has 14 residues.

V and J are TRBV30 and TRBJ2-3; either TRBD1 or TRBD2 may fit D (5 bases each). Trimming removed 4 bases from V and 2 bases from J, with 10 bases in between. The CDR3 has 13 amino acids. Looked up from germline, CDR1 is GTSNPN and CDR2 is SVGIG (reference sequence). The CDR3 loop reads CAWTPGTTDTQYF. CDR3 coding DNA: TGTGCCTGGACCCCCGGGACCACAGATACGCAGTATTTT.

This chain links TRBV28 with TRBJ2-3, with a tentative D call TRBD2 (5 bases). CDR1 and CDR2 from the germline V gene are MDHEN and SYDVKM. The CDR3 is made up of 13 amino acids. V gave up 4 bases and J gave up 5 bases, with 10 bases separating them. CDR3: CASSWSRVDTQYF. CDR3 bases: TGTGCCAGCAGTTGGTCGCGGGTAGATACGCAGTATTTT. The variable domain in full, with the rest retrieved from reference TRBV28 and TRBJ2-3, is DVKVTQSSRYLVKRTGEKVFLECVQDMDHENMFWYRQDPGLGLRLIYFSYDVKMKEKGDIPEGYSVSREKKERFSLILESASTNQTSMYLCASSWSRVDTQYFGPGTRLTVL.

The J gene is TRBJ1-1, the V gene TRBV4-2; D is uncertain. The length of the CDR3 is 16 residues. Germline lookup yields CDR1 LGHNA and CDR2 YNFKEQ. Trimming shortened V by 0 bases and J by 0 bases, and 11 bases separated the two germline ends. CDR3 DNA sequence: TGTGCCAGCAGCCAAGATAGGAGAGGTCTGAACACTGAAGCTTTCTTT. This sequence encodes CASSQDRRGLNTEAFF.

The chain employs TRBV5-5 and TRBJ2-7; a possible D gene is TRBD2 (5 bases). CDR1 is SGHKS and CDR2 is YYEKEE in the germline V gene (reference sequence). This CDR3 is built from 14 residues. V was cut by 3 bases and J by 2 bases, with 12 bases left in between. CDR3 in DNA: TGTGCCAGCAGCTCGCTAGCAGGAGCCTACGAGCAGTACTTC. This translates into CASSSLAGAYEQYF.

The J gene is TRBJ2-6, the V gene TRBV30; D not certain. V dropped 0 bases and J dropped 0 bases, with 3 bases sitting between them. The germline CDR1 and CDR2 sequences are GTSNPN and SVGIG (reference sequence). The CDR3 loop spans 14 amino acids. CDR3: CAWSVVSGANVLTF. The CDR3 DNA follows: TGTGCCTGGAGTGTGGTCTCTGGGGCCAACGTCCTGACTTTC.

The V and J genes are TRBV7-8 and TRBJ2-7; D is possibly TRBD1 or TRBD2 (5 bases each). This CDR3 has 15 residues. The ends were cut back, 2 bases at V and 2 bases at J, with 13 bases in the middle. In germline, CDR1 is SGHVS, CDR2 FQNEAQ. The CDR3 loop reads CASSLRGELTYEQYF. The DNA of the CDR3 is TGTGCCAGCAGCTTAAGAGGGGAGCTTACCTACGAGCAGTACTTC.

The chain combines TRBV7-8 with TRBJ1-5; D perhaps matches TRBD1 (6 bases). V was pared by 3 bases and J by 8 bases, with 14 bases between. There are 14 residues in the CDR3. Germline V gives CDR1 SGHVS, CDR2 FQNEAQ. The CDR3 DNA is TGTGCCAGCAGCTTCTCCGGGGGCCAGGAGCCCCAGCATTTT. This sequence encodes CASSFSGGQEPQHF.

The chain has TRBV29-1 and TRBJ1-1; D perhaps matches TRBD1 (5 bases). CDR3 size: 13 residues. V lost 7 bases to trimming and J lost 5 bases, with 17 bases between them. Germline V gene data show CDR1 as SQVTM and CDR2 as ANQGSEA. CDR3 region: CSAFGAGGTEAFF. The CDR3 coding sequence is TGCAGCGCGTTTGGGGCGGGGGGGACTGAAGCTTTCTTT. Together with reference TRBV29-1 and TRBJ1-1, the CDR3 gives the full variable domain: SAVISQKPSRDICQRGTSLTIQCQVDSQVTMMFWYRQQPGQSLTLIATANQGSEATYESGFVIDKFPISRPNLTFSTLTVSNMSPEDSSIYLCSAFGAGGTEAFFGQGTRLTVV.

V gene TRBV5-1 combines with J gene TRBJ2-3; D may match TRBD1 or TRBD2 (5 bases each). CDR3 length: 15 residues. The germline V and J ends were trimmed by 0 bases and 6 bases, with 14 bases remaining between them. CDR1 is SGHRS, CDR2 YFSETQ, per germline. CDR3 in amino acids: CASSLGGRPGDTQYF. The DNA for the CDR3 is TGCGCCAGCAGCTTGGGGGGACGGCCCGGTGATACGCAGTATTTT. Using reference TRBV5-1 and TRBJ2-3 for the parts outside the CDR3, the full variable domain is KAGVTQTPRYLIKTRGQQVTLSCSPISGHRSVSWYQQTPGQGLQFLFEYFSETQRNKGNFPGRFSGRQFSNSRSEMNVSTLELGDSALYLCASSLGGRPGDTQYFGPGTRLTVL.

This chain connects TRBV14 to TRBJ2-7; 13 bases line up with TRBD2. CDR1 and CDR2 from the germline V gene are SGHDN and FVKESK. The CDR3 has 16 residues. Germline trimming cut 4 bases from V and 0 bases from J; bases unmatched to any gene: 3. The CDR3 sequence: CASSRGLAGPSYEQYF. CDR3 nucleotide sequence: TGTGCCAGCAGCCGGGGACTAGCGGGGCCCTCCTACGAGCAGTACTTC.

The chain uses TRBV29-1 and TRBJ1-4; 8 bases are a match to TRBD1. Germline V gene data show CDR1 as SQVTM and CDR2 as ANQGSEA. Germline trimming cut 7 bases from V and 6 bases from J; bases unmatched to any gene: 10. This CDR3 has 14 amino acids. The CDR3 region is CSASWTGWDEKLFF. The CDR3 bases are TGCAGCGCCTCTTGGACAGGGTGGGATGAAAAACTGTTTTTT.

This chain links TRBV25-1 with TRBJ2-7; 7 bases are shared with TRBD2. The trim removed 5 bases at V and 5 bases at J, leaving 9 bases unmatched. Germline V lookup: CDR1 MGHDK, CDR2 SYGVNS. This CDR3 spans 14 amino acids. The CDR3 here is CASSHSRGTNEQYF. The DNA of the CDR3 is TGTGCCAGCAGTCACAGCCGCGGGACTAACGAGCAGTACTTC.

J is TRBJ2-2 and V is TRBV14; the D gene is possibly TRBD1 (5 bases). Germline CDR1 is SGHDN and CDR2 is FVKESK. The CDR3 is 15 amino acids. V lost 4 bases to trimming and J lost 0 bases, with 9 bases between them. CDR3 amino acids: CASSRQFANTGELFF. The CDR3 nucleotides read TGTGCCAGCAGCCGACAGTTCGCGAACACCGGGGAGCTGTTTTTT.